The source of this T cell receptor beta chain is a study of CD8 T cells in Susac syndrome. Sequencing of TCR beta was undertaken in CD8+ and CD4+ T cells derived from blood. Controls were drawn from healthy donors and were matched for age and sex. Negative isolation was used for CD8+ and CD4+ T cells, and FACS enrichment was applied to TEMRA cells. The V end was cut by 7 bases, the J end by 0 bases, with 23 bases between. The CDR3 spans 18 residues. Germline assignment: CDR1 SGHRS and CDR2 YFSETQ. RNA in amounts of about 0.5 to 1 ug was reverse transcribed with random hexamers. An immunoSEQ multiplex PCR amplified TCR beta CDR3 over 54 Vbeta and 13 Jbeta. Each CDR3 protein is one row after TCRdb ran MiXCR on the immunoSEQ multiplex PCR reads. The sample has some 100,000 distinct CDR3 sequences; 95% to 98% are singletons.

The source is a human donor in good health. The chain employs TRBV5-1 and TRBJ1-3; D is possibly TRBD1 (5 bases). The specimen sequenced was CD4+ T cells from PBMCs. CDR3 protein: CASGEGTPLWGSGNTIYF. The CDR3 DNA is TGCGCCAGCGGCGAGGGGACCCCCTTATGGGGCTCTGGAAACACCATATATTTT.